This T cell receptor beta chain appears in the sequencing data of a study of post-analysis software for immune sequencing data. Unique molecular identifiers were carried by the TCR beta cDNA libraries. TCRdb reprocessed the PCR reads via MiXCR and lists one record per CDR3 protein. The data hold roughly 400,000 distinct CDR3 sequences, with 35% to 45% observed a single time. Study findings and constraints: Compared with controls, patients showed significantly lower normalized Chao1 diversity.

Turning to this clonotype: The antigen remains unidentified.

The receptor comes from a girl aged 2-10 years with multiple sclerosis. The sequenced material came from blood.

The CDR3 reads CASSSPGTGNTIYF. The CDR3 nucleotides read TGTGCCAGCAGTTCCCCCGGGACTGGAAACACCATATATTTT. The chain links TRBV12-3 or TRBV12-4 to TRBJ1-3; D gene ambiguous. The CDR3 contains 14 residues. V was cut by 4 bases and J by 2 bases, with 9 bases left in between.